This entry lists 31 T cell receptor beta chains sequenced from one sample in a study of shared clonotypes between healthy human individuals. The protocol was immunoSEQ multiplex PCR, while the TCRdb copy is restricted to in-frame clones and leaves out a portion. Of roughly 2,300,000 clones listed, just under 95% are singletons. Sequenced material: naive CD4+ T cells from PBMCs. Subset denoted: CD45RA+ positively selected. The origin of the receptors is a man younger than 30 in good health. Some clones in this sample may be carry-over from other donors' samples.

This clone was seen only once. J is TRBJ2-1 and V is TRBV12-5; TRBD2 matches 10 bases. After removal of 3 bases from V and 6 bases from J, the junction contained 14 bases not matched to a gene. Germline loops: CDR1 LGHNT, CDR2 FRNRAP. The CDR3 is made up of 18 amino acids. The DNA of the CDR3 is TGTGCTAGTGGTTTTTGGCTAGCGGGAGCCCCGATCCCCAATGAGCAGTTCTTC. It encodes CASGFWLAGAPIPNEQFF.

This chain uses TRBV4-2 with TRBJ1-3, with D unclear. The CDR3 covers 15 residues. The germline gives CDR1 LGHNA, CDR2 YNFKEQ. V lost 8 bases, J lost 4 bases, and 18 bases lay in between. In nucleotides, the CDR3 is TGTGCCAGCGCTTACAGCATCCAAGAAGGAAACACCATATATTTT. Encoded protein: CASAYSIQEGNTIYF.

V and J are TRBV5-1 and TRBJ1-1, with TRBD1 matching over 8 bases. The CDR3 contains 15 residues. Germline CDR1 is SGHRS and CDR2 is YFSETQ. V shed 0 bases, J shed 7 bases, and the junction held 8 bases outside the gene matches. The CDR3 DNA reads TGCGCCAGCAGCTTGGCTGGGACAGGCATTGTTGAAGCTTTCTTT. Translating it yields CASSLAGTGIVEAFF.

The V gene is TRBV6-5, the J gene TRBJ2-5; a possible D gene is TRBD1 (5 bases). Germline CDR1 and CDR2: MNHEY and SVGAGI. The CDR3 is made up of 16 amino acids. V lost 0 bases to trimming and J lost 5 bases, with 16 bases between them. The CDR3 region is CASSYSIIWGRETQYF. The CDR3 DNA sequence: TGTGCCAGCAGTTACTCGATAATCTGGGGCAGGGAGACCCAGTACTTC.

This CDR3 is CASRPNGDTTNTGELFF. The CDR3 nucleotides are TGTGCCAGCAGACCAAATGGGGACACTACCAACACCGGGGAGCTGTTTTTT. The chain links TRBV27 to TRBJ2-2, with a possible D match to TRBD1 (6 bases). CDR1 is MNHEY, CDR2 SMNVEV, per germline (reference sequence). Trimming removed 6 bases from V and 2 bases from J, with 19 bases in between. The CDR3 is 17 residues long.

This chain connects TRBV7-9 to TRBJ2-5; the D gene is possibly TRBD2 (5 bases). The CDR3 is made up of 15 amino acids. Trimming took off 2 bases at V and 0 bases at J, with 10 bases between the two ends. CDR1 is SEHNR and CDR2 is FQNEAQ in the germline V gene (reference sequence). CDR3 in amino acids: CASSLRGSNQETQYF. The CDR3 nucleotides are TGTGCCAGCAGCTTAAGAGGGAGTAACCAAGAGACCCAGTACTTC.

In its sample, this clone was seen once. J is TRBJ2-7 and V is TRBV11-2, with D possibly called TRBD1 or TRBD2 (5 bases each). V shed 5 bases and J shed 3 bases, with 17 bases lying between them. Per the germline V gene, CDR1 is SGHAT and CDR2 is FQNNGV. The CDR3 covers 15 residues. Here the CDR3 DNA reads TGTGCCAGCAGCCCAGACCCGGGAAGGGGCTACGAGCAGTACTTC. This gives the protein CASSPDPGRGYEQYF.

V is TRBV28 and J is TRBJ2-4, with TRBD1 matching over 9 bases. Germline CDR1 and CDR2: MDHEN and SYDVKM. The V segment lost 4 bases and the J segment 13 bases; nucleotides outside the gene matches: 5. The CDR3 consists of 12 residues. The CDR3, as DNA: TGTGCCAGCAGTTCCTCGGGGACAGGGCAGTACTTC. Residues: CASSSSGTGQYF.

This chain uses TRBV4-3 with TRBJ2-3; a weak D match, TRBD1 (6 bases). Germline V gives CDR1 LGHNA, CDR2 YSLEER. V shed 0 bases and J shed 4 bases, with 11 bases lying between them. The CDR3 totals 15 residues. DNA of the CDR3: TGCGCCAGCAGCCAAGAACAGGGCGGCGCAGATACGCAGTATTTT. Its translation: CASSQEQGGADTQYF.

This clone was detected only once. The gene calls are TRBV18 and TRBJ1-1, with 9 nucleotides matching TRBD1. V trimming: 4 bases; J trimming: 6 bases; junction bases outside the gene matches: 6. This CDR3 comprises 14 residues. CDR1 KGHSH and CDR2 LQKENI come from the germline V gene. The CDR3 region has the DNA TGTGCCAGCTCACAGACAGGGGGTAGCGCTGAAGCTTTCTTT. Its translation is CASSQTGGSAEAFF.

The chain joins TRBV7-9 to TRBJ2-7; the match to TRBD2 covers 8 bases. Trimming removed 2 bases from V and 6 bases from J; junction bases left unmatched: 12. Per germline, CDR1 SEHNR and CDR2 FQNEAQ (reference sequence). The CDR3 has 16 residues. CDR3 sequence: CASSLIRTGGPGEQYF. The DNA for the CDR3 is TGTGCCAGCAGCTTAATCAGAACGGGAGGGCCCGGCGAGCAGTACTTC.

The rearrangement uses TRBV13 and TRBJ2-3; possibly TRBD2 for D (6 bases). Trimming cost V 3 bases and J 6 bases, with 13 bases left between them. CDR1 PRHDT and CDR2 FYEKMQ come from the germline V gene (reference sequence). This CDR3 comprises 14 residues. The CDR3: CASSFGASADTQYF. The CDR3 DNA reads TGTGCCAGCAGCTTCGGGGCTAGCGCGGATACGCAGTATTTT.

In the case of this clone: Other nucleotide sequences in the sample specify the same CDR3. The gene calls are TRBV7-2 and TRBJ2-5; TRBD2 agrees at 14 bases. V trimming: 1 base; J trimming: 3 bases; junction bases outside the gene matches: 1. Germline assignment: CDR1 SGHTA and CDR2 FQGNSA. This CDR3 region has 16 residues. Here the CDR3 DNA reads TGTGCCAGCAGCTTAGGGGGACTAGCGGGAGAAGAGACCCAGTACTTC. Its translation is CASSLGGLAGEETQYF.

In its sample, this clone was seen once. The genes are TRBV7-8 and TRBJ1-1; D is uncertain. Trimming took 8 bases from V and 0 from J, leaving 10 bases between them. The CDR3 runs 13 residues. Germline V gene data show CDR1 as SGHVS and CDR2 as FQNEAQ. This chain's CDR3 is CASRDGMNTEAFF. The CDR3 nucleotides read TGTGCCAGCCGCGACGGAATGAACACTGAAGCTTTCTTT.

The CDR3 sequence is CASSLALVAGELFF. The CDR3 nucleotides are TGTGCCAGCAGCTTGGCGCTAGTTGCCGGGGAGCTGTTTTTT. The chain joins TRBV5-4 to TRBJ2-2; D remains unclear. CDR3 length: 14 amino acids. Germline CDR1 reads SGHNT; CDR2 reads YYREEE (reference sequence). The germline V and J ends were trimmed by 0 bases and 6 bases, with 9 bases remaining between them. Drawing the rest from reference TRBV5-4 and TRBJ2-2, the complete variable domain is ETGVTQSPTHLIKTRGQQVTLRCSSQSGHNTVSWYQQALGQGPQFIFQYYREEENGRGNFPPRFSGLQFPNYSSELNVNALELDDSALYLCASSLALVAGELFFGEGSRLTVL.

The V gene is TRBV6-5, the J gene TRBJ1-2; D may be TRBD1 (5 bases). Germline-derived CDR1 and CDR2 are MNHEY and SVGAGI. V gave up 11 bases and J gave up 0 bases, with 16 bases separating them. The CDR3 is 14 amino acids. CDR3 amino acids: CAPPRGRPNYGYTF. The CDR3 DNA follows: TGTGCCCCCCCCCGGGGCAGGCCTAACTATGGCTACACCTTC.

This chain connects TRBV5-6 to TRBJ2-7; tentatively, D is TRBD1 or TRBD2 (5 bases each). V was cut by 4 bases and J by 7 bases, with 15 bases left in between. Germline V lookup: CDR1 SGHDT, CDR2 YYEEEE. This CDR3 region has 13 residues. The CDR3 bases are TGTGCCAGCAGCCTGGGACGGGACCGGGAGCAGTACTTC. Encoded protein: CASSLGRDREQYF.

This chain connects TRBV5-1 to TRBJ2-1, with 8 bases matching TRBD1. This CDR3 is built from 14 residues. J gave up 9 bases and V 7 bases, and 12 bases lay outside the gene matches. CDR1 and CDR2 from the germline V gene are SGHRS and YFSETQ. CDR3 sequence reads: CASRLVVTGGEQFF. For the CDR3, the DNA is TGCGCCAGCCGCCTCGTAGTCACAGGGGGTGAGCAGTTCTTC.

In the case of this clone: Different DNA sequences within this sample yield the same CDR3. The chain joins TRBV4-2 to TRBJ2-5, with a weak D call TRBD2 (5 bases). This CDR3 contains 14 residues. Germline V gene sequence: CDR1 LGHNA, CDR2 YNFKEQ. V was clipped by 0 bases and J by 3 bases, with 8 bases between them. This CDR3 is CASSQEVLEETQYF. CDR3 in DNA: TGTGCCAGCAGCCAAGAAGTACTAGAAGAGACCCAGTACTTC.

A word on this clone: The junction shows a germline mismatch at one end, possibly a read error. This chain joins TRBV4-2 and TRBJ2-3; TRBD2 is a possible D gene (5 bases). The germline CDR1 and CDR2 sequences are LGHNA and YNFKEQ. The CDR3 has 13 residues. Here the CDR3 DNA reads TGTGCCAGCAGCCAAGATGTTTACCTAGCTTGGAATTTT. This sequence encodes CASSQDVYLAWNF.

The CDR3 loop is CASSQSGTGYQETQYF. CDR3 bases: TGCGCCAGCAGCCAGAGCGGGACAGGGTACCAAGAGACCCAGTACTTC. J is TRBJ2-5 and V is TRBV5-1; TRBD1 matches at 9 bases. The germline V gene has CDR1 SGHRS and CDR2 YFSETQ. J lost 0 bases, V lost 4 bases, and 7 bases had no gene match. The CDR3 is 16 residues long.

This clone appeared once. CDR3 sequence: CASSWLAYYVQYF. For the CDR3, the DNA is TGTGCCAGCAGCTGGCTAGCGTATTATGTGCAGTACTTC. The chain joins TRBV7-9 to TRBJ2-7, with TRBD2 as a possible D gene (6 bases). Germline V gene data show CDR1 as SEHNR and CDR2 as FQNEAQ (reference sequence). CDR3 length: 13 residues. Trimming cost V 4 bases and J 9 bases, with 16 bases left between them.

The chain has TRBV23-1 and TRBJ2-3; 11 bases match TRBD2. TRBV23-1 carries the ORF label, with uncertain function. The J segment lost 6 bases and the V segment lost 10 bases, leaving 15 bases of the junction unmatched. This CDR3 is built from 16 residues. The CDR3 nucleotides are TGCGCCAACCAGGTGACTAGCGGGATTTATACGGATACGCAGTATTTT. Its protein is CANQVTSGIYTDTQYF.

V usage is TRBV4-1 and J usage is TRBJ2-3, with 7 positions matching TRBD1. The CDR3 loop spans 15 amino acids. Germline values: CDR1 MGHRA, CDR2 YSYEKL. The V segment lost 0 bases and the J segment 1 base; nucleotides outside the gene matches: 1. The CDR3 DNA sequence: TGCGCCAGCAGCCAAGATGGACAGGGCACAGATACGCAGTATTTT. This gives the protein CASSQDGQGTDTQYF.

The gene calls are TRBV6-6 and TRBJ1-1; D ambiguous. Germline V gene sequence: CDR1 MNHNY, CDR2 SVGAGI (reference sequence). The CDR3 loop spans 13 amino acids. Deletions cut 0 bases from V and 9 bases from J, with 11 bases between. The CDR3, as DNA: TGTGCCAGCAGTTACTCGGGCCTCCCTAAAGCTTTCTTT. The encoded protein is CASSYSGLPKAFF.

V usage is TRBV11-2 and J usage is TRBJ1-3, with D perhaps matching TRBD1 (5 bases). V dropped 4 bases and J dropped 0 bases, with 16 bases sitting between them. CDR3 size: 17 residues. Germline CDR1 SGHAT, CDR2 FQNNGV. CDR3 in amino acids: CASSSIRGSGSGNTIYF. As DNA, the CDR3 is TGTGCCAGCAGCTCTATAAGGGGTTCAGGCTCTGGAAACACCATATATTTT.

The gene calls are TRBV28 and TRBJ2-7; D tentatively fits TRBD1 or TRBD2 (5 bases each). This CDR3 region has 17 residues. Per germline, CDR1 MDHEN and CDR2 SYDVKM. Trimming left V 6 bases short and J 4 bases short, with 25 bases between. The CDR3 DNA is TGTGCCAGCAGGCCTCTTTTTCAGGGACCGGTCATTTACGAGCAGTACTTC. This gives the protein CASRPLFQGPVIYEQYF.

The CDR3 nucleotides read TGTGCCAGCAGCGGGTCACCGGGAGCTGAAGCTTTCTTT. This gives the protein CASSGSPGAEAFF. V is TRBV7-3 and J is TRBJ1-1; D unresolved. V was pared by 5 bases and J by 6 bases, with 13 bases between. Germline CDR1 SGHTA, CDR2 FQGTGA. The CDR3 is made up of 13 amino acids.

This clone was seen only once. The same CDR3 is also encoded by other DNA sequences in this sample. The rearrangement uses TRBV5-1 and TRBJ2-1; 10 nucleotides align to TRBD2. Trimming at V came to 0 bases and at J to 3 bases, leaving 6 bases not matched to a gene. The CDR3 is made up of 17 amino acids. Germline V gene data show CDR1 as SGHRS and CDR2 as YFSETQ. The CDR3 reads CASSLVVAGGGYNEQFF. CDR3 sequence (DNA): TGCGCCAGCAGCTTGGTAGTAGCGGGAGGAGGCTACAATGAGCAGTTCTTC.

The gene calls are TRBV7-3 and TRBJ1-5; no firm D call. Germline CDR1 reads SGHTA; CDR2 reads FQGTGA. This CDR3 region has 10 residues. V lost 8 bases, J lost 6 bases, and 5 bases lay in between. CDR3 loop: CASLGQPQHF. As DNA, the CDR3 is TGTGCCAGCTTGGGTCAGCCCCAGCATTTT.

The chain carries TRBV6-5 and TRBJ1-4, with no clear D. This CDR3 comprises 10 residues. CDR1 MNHEY and CDR2 SVGAGI come from the germline V gene. The germline V and J ends were trimmed by 7 bases and 8 bases, with 5 bases remaining between them. The CDR3 DNA reads TGTGCCAGCATGCGGGAAAAACTGTTTTTT. Its translation: CASMREKLFF.